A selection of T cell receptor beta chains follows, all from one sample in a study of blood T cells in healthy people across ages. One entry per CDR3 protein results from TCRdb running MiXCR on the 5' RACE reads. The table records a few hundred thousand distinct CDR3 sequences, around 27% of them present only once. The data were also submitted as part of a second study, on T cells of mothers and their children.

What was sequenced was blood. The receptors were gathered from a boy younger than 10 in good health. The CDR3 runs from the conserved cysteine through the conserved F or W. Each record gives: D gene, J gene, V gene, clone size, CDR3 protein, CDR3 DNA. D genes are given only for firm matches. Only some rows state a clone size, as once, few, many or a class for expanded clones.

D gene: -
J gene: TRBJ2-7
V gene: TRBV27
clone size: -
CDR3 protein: CASSLRGLREQYF
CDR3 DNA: TGTGCCAGCAGTTTACGAGGACTGAGGGAGCAGTACTTC

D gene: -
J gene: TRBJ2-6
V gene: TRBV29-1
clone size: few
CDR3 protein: CSVGSSGANVQTF
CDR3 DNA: TGCAGCGTTGGGAGCTCTGGGGCCAACGTCCAGACTTTC

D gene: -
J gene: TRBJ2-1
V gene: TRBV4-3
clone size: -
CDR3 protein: CASSLDGTIGNEQFF
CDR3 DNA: TGCGCCAGCAGCCTCGACGGGACAATAGGCAATGAGCAGTTCTTC

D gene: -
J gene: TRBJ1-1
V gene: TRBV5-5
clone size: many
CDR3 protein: CASSLYGGTEAFF
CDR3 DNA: TGTGCCAGCAGCTTGTACGGGGGCACTGAAGCTTTCTTT

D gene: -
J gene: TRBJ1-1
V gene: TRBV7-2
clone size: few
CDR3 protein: CASSSKMNTEAFF
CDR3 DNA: TGTGCCAGCAGCTCGAAGATGAACACTGAAGCTTTCTTT

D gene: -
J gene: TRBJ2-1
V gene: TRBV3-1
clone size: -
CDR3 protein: CASSRAPSSNEQFF
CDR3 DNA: TGTGCCAGCAGCCGTGCCCCCTCCTCCAATGAGCAGTTCTTC

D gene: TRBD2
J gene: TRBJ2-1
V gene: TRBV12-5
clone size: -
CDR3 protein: CASGNSGRDEQFF
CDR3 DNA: TGTGCTAGTGGTAATAGCGGGAGGGATGAGCAGTTCTTC

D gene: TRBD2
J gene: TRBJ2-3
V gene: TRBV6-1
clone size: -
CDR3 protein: CASSITTSGSLADTQYF
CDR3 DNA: TGTGCCAGCAGTATCACGACTAGCGGGAGCTTAGCAGATACGCAGTATTTT

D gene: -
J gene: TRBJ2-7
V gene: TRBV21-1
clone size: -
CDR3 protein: CASSKRVCRTYEQYF
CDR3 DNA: TGTGCCAGCAGCAAAAGGGTCTGTCGAACCTACGAGCAGTACTTC

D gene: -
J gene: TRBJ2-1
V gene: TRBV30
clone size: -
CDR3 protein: CAWTGGAFGEQFF
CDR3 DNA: TGTGCCTGGACTGGGGGGGCCTTTGGGGAGCAGTTCTTC

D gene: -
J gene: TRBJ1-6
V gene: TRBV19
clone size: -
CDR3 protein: CASSMRDRTNSPLHF
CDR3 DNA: TGTGCCAGTAGTATGAGAGACAGGACTAATTCACCCCTCCACTTT

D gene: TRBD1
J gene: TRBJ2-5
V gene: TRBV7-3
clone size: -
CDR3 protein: CASSLWGDREETQYF
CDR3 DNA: TGTGCCAGCAGCTTATGGGGGGACAGGGAAGAGACCCAGTACTTC

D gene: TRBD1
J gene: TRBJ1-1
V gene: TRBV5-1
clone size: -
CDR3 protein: CASSYSTGATEAFF
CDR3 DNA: TGCGCCAGCAGCTACAGCACAGGGGCGACTGAAGCTTTCTTT

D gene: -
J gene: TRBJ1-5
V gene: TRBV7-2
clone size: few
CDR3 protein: CASSQAGDQPPHF
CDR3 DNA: TGTGCCAGCAGCCAGGCAGGGGATCAGCCCCCGCATTTT

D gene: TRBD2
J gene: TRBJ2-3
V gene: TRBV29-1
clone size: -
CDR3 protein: CSVGLAGEWTTDTQYF
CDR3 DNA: TGCAGCGTGGGGTTAGCGGGAGAATGGACGACGGATACGCAGTATTTT

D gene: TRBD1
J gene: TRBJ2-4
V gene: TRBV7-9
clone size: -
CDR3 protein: CASSPPGQGEGIQYF
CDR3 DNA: TGTGCCAGCAGCCCACCTGGACAGGGTGAGGGCATTCAGTACTTC

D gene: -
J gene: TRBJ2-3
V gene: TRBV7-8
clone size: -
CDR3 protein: CASSYPTYRADTQYF
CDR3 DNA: TGTGCCAGCAGCTACCCAACCTACAGGGCAGATACGCAGTATTTT